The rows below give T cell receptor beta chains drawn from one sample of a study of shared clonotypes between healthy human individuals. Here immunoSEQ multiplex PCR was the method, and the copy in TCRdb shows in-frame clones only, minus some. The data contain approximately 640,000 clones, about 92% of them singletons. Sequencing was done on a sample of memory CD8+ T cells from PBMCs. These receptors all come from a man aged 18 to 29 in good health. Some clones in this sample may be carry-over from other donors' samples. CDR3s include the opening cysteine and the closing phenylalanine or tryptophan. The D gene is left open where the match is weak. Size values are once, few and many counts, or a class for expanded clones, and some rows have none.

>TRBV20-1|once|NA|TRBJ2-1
CSAPYNEQFF
TGCAGTGCCCCTTACAATGAGCAGTTCTTC
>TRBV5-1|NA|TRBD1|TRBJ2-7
CASSTRDRDYYEQYF
TGCGCCAGCAGCACCCGGGACAGGGATTACTACGAGCAGTACTTC
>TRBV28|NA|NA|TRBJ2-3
CASSFDPDTQYF
TGTGCCAGCAGTTTCGACCCCGATACGCAGTATTTT
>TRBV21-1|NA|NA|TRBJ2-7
CASSSTDPEGCYEQYF
TGTGCCAGCAGCTCTACGGACCCTGAGGGATGCTACGAGCAGTACTTC
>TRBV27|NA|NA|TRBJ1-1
CASSASRVTEAFF
TGTGCCAGCAGTGCAAGCAGGGTCACTGAAGCTTTCTTT
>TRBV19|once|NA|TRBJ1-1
CASSRGLNTEAFF
TGTGCCAGTAGTCGGGGCTTGAACACTGAAGCTTTCTTT
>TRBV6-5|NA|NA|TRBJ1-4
CASSGGRDEKLFF
TGTGCCAGCAGTGGCGGACGGGATGAAAAACTGTTTTTT
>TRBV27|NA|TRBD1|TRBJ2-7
CASGRQGSYEQYF
TGTGCCAGCGGGAGACAGGGGTCCTACGAGCAGTACTTC
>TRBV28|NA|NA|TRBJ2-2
CASSLSAGAYPGELFF
TGTGCCAGCAGTTTATCGGCAGGGGCCTATCCCGGGGAGCTGTTTTTT
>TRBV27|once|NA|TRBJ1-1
CASSPDPNPGQLEAFF
TGTGCCAGCAGTCCTGACCCAAACCCCGGACAACTTGAAGCTTTCTTT
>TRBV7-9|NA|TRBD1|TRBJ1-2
CASSPGQGEGWYGYTF
TGTGCCAGCAGCCCCGGACAGGGGGAGGGTTGGTATGGCTACACCTTC
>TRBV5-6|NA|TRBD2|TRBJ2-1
CASSAGLAGGPGLNNEQFF
TGTGCCAGCAGCGCCGGACTAGCGGGAGGCCCGGGACTTAACAATGAGCAGTTCTTC
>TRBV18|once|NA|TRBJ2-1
CASSPRVLANNEQFF
TGTGCCAGCTCACCACGGGTACTAGCCAACAATGAGCAGTTCTTC
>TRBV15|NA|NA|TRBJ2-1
CATSQVPGSSYNEQFF
TGTGCCACCTCCCAAGTCCCGGGGAGCTCCTACAATGAGCAGTTCTTC
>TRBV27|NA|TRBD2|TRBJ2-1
CASSLLGVAGPWGSYNEQFF
TGTGCCAGCAGTTTACTCGGGGTAGCGGGGCCATGGGGCTCCTACAATGAGCAGTTCTTC
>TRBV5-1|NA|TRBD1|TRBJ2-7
CASSLEPTGAYEQYF
TGCGCCAGCAGCTTGGAACCGACAGGGGCCTACGAGCAGTACTTC
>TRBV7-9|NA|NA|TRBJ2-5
CASSLRQGLQETQYF
TGTGCCAGCAGCTTAAGGCAGGGCCTCCAAGAGACCCAGTACTTC
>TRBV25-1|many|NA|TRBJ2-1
CASSESYHEQFF
TGTGCCAGCAGTGAATCTTACCATGAGCAGTTCTTC
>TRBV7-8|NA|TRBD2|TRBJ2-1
CASSLSVTAGGPYNEQFF
TGTGCCAGCAGCCTCTCCGTTACGGCGGGAGGGCCATACAATGAGCAGTTCTTC
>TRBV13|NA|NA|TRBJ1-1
CASSQDRNTEAFF
TGTGCCAGCAGCCAGGACAGGAACACTGAAGCTTTCTTT
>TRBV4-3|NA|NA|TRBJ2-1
CASSQDRGLYNEQFF
TGCGCCAGCAGCCAAGATCGAGGTTTGTACAATGAGCAGTTCTTC
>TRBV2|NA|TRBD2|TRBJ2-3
CAGYREGGEDTQYF
TGTGCCGGTTATCGGGAGGGTGGGGAAGATACGCAGTATTTT
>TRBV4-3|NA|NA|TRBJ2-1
CASSQDISGELSSYNEQFF
TGCGCCAGCAGCCAAGATATTTCAGGGGAGTTAAGCTCCTACAATGAGCAGTTCTTC
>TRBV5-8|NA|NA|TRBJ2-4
CASSREWAVNIQYF
TGTGCCAGCAGCCGAGAGTGGGCCGTGAACATTCAGTACTTC
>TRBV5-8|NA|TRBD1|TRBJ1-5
CASSLGHRGHQPQHF
TGTGCCAGCAGCTTGGGCCACAGGGGGCATCAGCCCCAGCATTTT
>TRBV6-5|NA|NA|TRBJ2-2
CASGLTGELFF
TGTGCCAGCGGGCTCACCGGGGAGCTGTTTTTT
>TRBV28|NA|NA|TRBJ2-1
CASSLWDETGSYNEQFF
TGTGCCAGCAGTTTATGGGATGAGACGGGCTCCTACAATGAGCAGTTCTTC
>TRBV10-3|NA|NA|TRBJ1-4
CAISESIGPDSNEKLFF
TGTGCCATCAGTGAGTCGATTGGCCCGGACAGTAATGAAAAACTGTTTTTT
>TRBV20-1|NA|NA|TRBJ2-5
CSTKYQETQYF
TGCAGTACCAAATACCAAGAGACCCAGTACTTC
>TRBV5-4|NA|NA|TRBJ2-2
CASSLGRNTGELFF
TGTGCCAGCAGCCTCGGACGGAACACCGGGGAGCTGTTTTTT
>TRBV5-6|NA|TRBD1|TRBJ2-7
CASSLVQGVGHEQYF
TGTGCCAGCAGCTTGGTTCAGGGGGTCGGTCACGAGCAGTACTTC
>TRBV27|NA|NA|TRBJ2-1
CASVSRAHEQFF
TGTGCCAGCGTCAGTCGGGCCCATGAGCAGTTCTTC
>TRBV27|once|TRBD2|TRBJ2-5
CASSLFPPLANQETQYF
TGTGCCAGCAGTTTATTCCCCCCACTAGCGAACCAAGAGACCCAGTACTTC
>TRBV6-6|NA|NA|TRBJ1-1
CASSYSAMNTEAFF
TGTGCCAGCAGTTACTCGGCGATGAACACTGAAGCTTTCTTT
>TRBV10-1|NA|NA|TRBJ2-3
CASSVAPALGTDTQYF
TGCGCCAGCAGTGTGGCGCCGGCCTTGGGCACAGATACGCAGTATTTT
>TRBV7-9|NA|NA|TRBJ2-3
CASSLPQGSTDTQYF
TGTGCCAGCAGCCTCCCCCAGGGAAGCACAGATACGCAGTATTTT
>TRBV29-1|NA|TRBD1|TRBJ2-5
CSVEIRDRGGETQYF
TGCAGCGTTGAAATCCGGGACAGGGGCGGAGAGACCCAGTACTTC
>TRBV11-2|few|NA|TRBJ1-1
CASSGSDYPFTEAFF
TGTGCCAGCAGCGGCTCCGATTACCCTTTCACTGAAGCTTTCTTT
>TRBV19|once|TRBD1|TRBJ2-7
CASRQGNYHEQYF
TGTGCCAGTAGACAGGGGAATTATCACGAGCAGTACTTC
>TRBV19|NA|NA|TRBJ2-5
CASSIWLRETQYF
TGTGCCAGTAGTATATGGCTGCGGGAGACCCAGTACTTC
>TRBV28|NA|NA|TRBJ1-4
CASSLQGLNEKLFF
TGTGCCAGCAGTTTACAGGGACTAAATGAAAAACTGTTTTTT
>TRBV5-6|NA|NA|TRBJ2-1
CASSLEYNEQFF
TGTGCCAGCAGCTTGGAATACAATGAGCAGTTCTTC
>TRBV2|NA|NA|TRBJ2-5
CASSDDVGLRETQYF
TGTGCCAGCAGTGATGACGTGGGGCTCCGGGAGACCCAGTACTTC
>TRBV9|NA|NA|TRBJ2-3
CASSVGSGITDTQYF
TGTGCCAGCAGCGTAGGTTCGGGTATCACAGATACGCAGTATTTT
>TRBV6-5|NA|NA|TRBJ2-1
CASSYRGSRDNEQFF
TGTGCCAGCAGTTACCGGGGGAGTAGGGACAATGAGCAGTTCTTC
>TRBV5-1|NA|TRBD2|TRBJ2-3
CASSLALAADTQYF
TGCGCCAGCAGCTTAGCCCTAGCGGCAGATACGCAGTATTTT